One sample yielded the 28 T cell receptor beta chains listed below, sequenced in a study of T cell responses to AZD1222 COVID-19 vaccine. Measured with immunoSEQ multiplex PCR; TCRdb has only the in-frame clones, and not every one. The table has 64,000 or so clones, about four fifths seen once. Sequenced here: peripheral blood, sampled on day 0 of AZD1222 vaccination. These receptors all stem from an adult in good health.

This CDR3 is CAWSNGVPRGQFF. In DNA form, the CDR3 reads TGTGCCTGGAGTAACGGGGTGCCCAGGGGGCAGTTCTTC. This rearrangement joins TRBV30 to TRBJ2-1; D is possibly TRBD1 (6 bases). The V and J ends lost 2 bases and 12 bases respectively, with 17 bases between them. Germline lookup yields CDR1 GTSNPN and CDR2 SVGIG (reference sequence). The CDR3 sequence is 13 residues long.

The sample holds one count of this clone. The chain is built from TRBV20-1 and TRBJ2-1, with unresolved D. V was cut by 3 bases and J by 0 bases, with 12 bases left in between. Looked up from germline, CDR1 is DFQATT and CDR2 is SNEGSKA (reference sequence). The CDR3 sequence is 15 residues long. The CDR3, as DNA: TGCAGTGCTAGTGTACCTACAAGCTCCTACAATGAGCAGTTCTTC. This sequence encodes CSASVPTSSYNEQFF.

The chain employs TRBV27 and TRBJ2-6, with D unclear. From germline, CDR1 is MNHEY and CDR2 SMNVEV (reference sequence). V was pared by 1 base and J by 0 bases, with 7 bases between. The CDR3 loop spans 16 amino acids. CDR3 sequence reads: CASSLWVDSGANVLTF. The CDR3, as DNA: TGTGCCAGCAGTTTATGGGTCGACTCTGGGGCCAACGTCCTGACTTTC.

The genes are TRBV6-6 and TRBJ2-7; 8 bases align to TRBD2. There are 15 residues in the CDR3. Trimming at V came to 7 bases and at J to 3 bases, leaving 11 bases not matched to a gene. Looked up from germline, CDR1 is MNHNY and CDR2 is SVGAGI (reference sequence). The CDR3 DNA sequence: TGTGCCAGCACCCCACGACTAGCGAGAGACTACGAGCAGTACTTC. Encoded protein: CASTPRLARDYEQYF.

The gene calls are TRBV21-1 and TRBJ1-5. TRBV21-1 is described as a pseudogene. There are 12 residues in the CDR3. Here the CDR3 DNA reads TGTGCCAGCAGCAAAGCTGGACAGCCCCAGCATTTT. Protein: CASSKAGQPQHF.

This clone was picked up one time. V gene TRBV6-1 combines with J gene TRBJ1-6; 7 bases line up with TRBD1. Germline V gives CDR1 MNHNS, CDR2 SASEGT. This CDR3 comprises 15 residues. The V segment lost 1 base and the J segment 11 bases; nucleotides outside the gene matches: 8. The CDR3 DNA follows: TGTGCCAGCAGTGAAGGGACAGGCCTTTTGGCACCCCTCCACTTT. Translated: CASSEGTGLLAPLHF.

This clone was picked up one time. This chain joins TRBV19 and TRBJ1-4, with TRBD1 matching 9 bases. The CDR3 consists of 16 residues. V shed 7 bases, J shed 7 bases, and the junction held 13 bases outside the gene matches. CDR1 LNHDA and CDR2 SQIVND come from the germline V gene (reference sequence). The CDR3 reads CASNLRTGEGLEKLFF. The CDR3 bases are TGTGCCAGTAACCTCAGGACAGGGGAAGGTCTTGAAAAACTGTTTTTT.

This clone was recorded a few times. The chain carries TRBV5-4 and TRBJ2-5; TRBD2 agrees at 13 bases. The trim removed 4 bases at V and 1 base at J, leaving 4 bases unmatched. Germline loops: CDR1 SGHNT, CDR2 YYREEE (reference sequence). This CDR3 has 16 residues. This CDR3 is CASSLGLAGAQETQYF. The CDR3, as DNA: TGTGCCAGCAGCCTCGGACTAGCGGGGGCCCAAGAGACCCAGTACTTC. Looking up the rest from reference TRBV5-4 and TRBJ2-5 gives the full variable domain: ETGVTQSPTHLIKTRGQQVTLRCSSQSGHNTVSWYQQALGQGPQFIFQYYREEENGRGNFPPRFSGLQFPNYSSELNVNALELDDSALYLCASSLGLAGAQETQYFGPGTRLLVL.

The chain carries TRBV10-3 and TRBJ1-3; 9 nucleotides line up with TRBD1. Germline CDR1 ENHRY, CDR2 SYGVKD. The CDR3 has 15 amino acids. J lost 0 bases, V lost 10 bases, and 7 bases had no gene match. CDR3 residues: CATRDRDLSGNTIYF. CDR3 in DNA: TGTGCCACCCGGGACAGGGACCTCTCTGGAAACACCATATATTTT.

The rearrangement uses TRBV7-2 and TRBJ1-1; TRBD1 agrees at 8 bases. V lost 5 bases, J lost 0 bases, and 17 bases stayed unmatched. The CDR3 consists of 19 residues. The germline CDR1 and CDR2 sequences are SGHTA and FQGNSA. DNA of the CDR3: TGTGCCAGCAGCCCCCGTAGACCGCAGGACAGGGACCTGAACACTGAAGCTTTCTTT. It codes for CASSPRRPQDRDLNTEAFF.

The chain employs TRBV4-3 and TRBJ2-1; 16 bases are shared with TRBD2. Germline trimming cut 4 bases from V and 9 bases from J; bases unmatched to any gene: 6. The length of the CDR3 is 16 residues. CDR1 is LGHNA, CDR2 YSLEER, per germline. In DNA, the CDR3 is TGCGCCAGCAGCCCGGGACTAGCGGGGGGGGCTTGTGAGCAGTTCTTC. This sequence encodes CASSPGLAGGACEQFF.

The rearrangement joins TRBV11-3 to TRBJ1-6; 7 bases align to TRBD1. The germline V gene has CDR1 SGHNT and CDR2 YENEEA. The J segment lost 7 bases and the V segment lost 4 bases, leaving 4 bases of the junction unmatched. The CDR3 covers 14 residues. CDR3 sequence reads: CASSSGQTNSPLHF. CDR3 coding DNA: TGTGCCAGCAGCTCGGGACAGACGAATTCACCCCTCCACTTT.

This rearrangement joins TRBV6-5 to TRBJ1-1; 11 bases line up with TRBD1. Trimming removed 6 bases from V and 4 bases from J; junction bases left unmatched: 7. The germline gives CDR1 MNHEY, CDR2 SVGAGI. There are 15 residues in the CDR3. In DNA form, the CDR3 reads TGTGCCAGCAGCTCCGGGACAGGGGGGGTCACTGAAGCTTTCTTT. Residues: CASSSGTGGVTEAFF.

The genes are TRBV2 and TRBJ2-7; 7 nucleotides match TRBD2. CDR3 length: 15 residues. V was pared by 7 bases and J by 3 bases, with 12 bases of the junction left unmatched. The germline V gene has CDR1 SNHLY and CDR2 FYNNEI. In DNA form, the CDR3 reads TGTGCCAGCACAGCAACCCGGGCGGGGGACTACGAGCAGTACTTC. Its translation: CASTATRAGDYEQYF.

This chain's CDR3 is CASSQEPGADQPQHF. CDR3 sequence (DNA): TGTGCCAGCAGCCAAGAACCGGGAGCGGATCAGCCCCAGCATTTT. J is TRBJ1-5 and V is TRBV4-2; D is unclear. Trimming shortened V by 0 bases and J by 5 bases, and 11 bases separated the two germline ends. Germline loops: CDR1 LGHNA, CDR2 YNFKEQ. The length of the CDR3 is 15 residues.

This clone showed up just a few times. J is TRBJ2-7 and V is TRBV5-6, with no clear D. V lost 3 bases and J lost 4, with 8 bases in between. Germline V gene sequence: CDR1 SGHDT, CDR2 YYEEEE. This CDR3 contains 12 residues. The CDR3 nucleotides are TGTGCCAGCAGCTCGTCGGGTTACGAGCAGTACTTC. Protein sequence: CASSSSGYEQYF.

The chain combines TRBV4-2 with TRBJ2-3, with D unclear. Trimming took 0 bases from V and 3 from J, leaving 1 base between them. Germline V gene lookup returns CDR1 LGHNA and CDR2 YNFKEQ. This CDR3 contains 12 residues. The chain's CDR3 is CASSQDTDTQYF. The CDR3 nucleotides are TGTGCCAGCAGCCAAGATACAGATACGCAGTATTTT.

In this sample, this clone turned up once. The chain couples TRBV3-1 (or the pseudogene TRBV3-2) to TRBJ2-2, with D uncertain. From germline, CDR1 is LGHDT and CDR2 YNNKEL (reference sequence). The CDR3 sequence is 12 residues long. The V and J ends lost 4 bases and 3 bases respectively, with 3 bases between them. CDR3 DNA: TGTGCCAGCAGCCTTTACACCGGGGAGCTGTTTTTT. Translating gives CASSLYTGELFF.

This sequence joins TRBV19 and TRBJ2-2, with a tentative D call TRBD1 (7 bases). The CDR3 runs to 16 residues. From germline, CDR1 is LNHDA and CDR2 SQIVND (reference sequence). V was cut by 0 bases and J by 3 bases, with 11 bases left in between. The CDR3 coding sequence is TGTGCCAGTAGTATAGATCAGGGGGGTTACACCGGGGAGCTGTTTTTT. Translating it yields CASSIDQGGYTGELFF.

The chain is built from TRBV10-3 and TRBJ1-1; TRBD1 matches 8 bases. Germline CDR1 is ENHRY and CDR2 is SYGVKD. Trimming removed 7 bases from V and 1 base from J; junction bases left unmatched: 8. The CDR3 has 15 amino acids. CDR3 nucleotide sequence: TGTGCCATCACAAGGACAGGGACGACGAACACTGAAGCTTTCTTT. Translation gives CAITRTGTTNTEAFF.

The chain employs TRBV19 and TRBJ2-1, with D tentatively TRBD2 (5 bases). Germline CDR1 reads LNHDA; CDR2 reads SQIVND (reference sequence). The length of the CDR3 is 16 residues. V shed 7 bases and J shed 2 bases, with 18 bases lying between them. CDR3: CASNTPQAGTYNEQFF. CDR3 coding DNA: TGTGCCAGTAACACCCCCCAGGCGGGCACCTACAATGAGCAGTTCTTC.

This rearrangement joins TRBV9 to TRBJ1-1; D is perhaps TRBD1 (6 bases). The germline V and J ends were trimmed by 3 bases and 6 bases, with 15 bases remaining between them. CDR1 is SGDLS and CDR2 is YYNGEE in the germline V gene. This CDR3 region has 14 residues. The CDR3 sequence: CASSGTDSLAEAFF. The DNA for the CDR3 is TGTGCCAGCAGCGGGACAGACAGTCTCGCTGAAGCTTTCTTT.

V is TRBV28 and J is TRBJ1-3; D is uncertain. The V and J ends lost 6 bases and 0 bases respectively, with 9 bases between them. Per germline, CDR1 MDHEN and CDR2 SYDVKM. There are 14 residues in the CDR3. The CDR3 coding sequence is TGTGCCAGCAGAGGCTGGGCCTCTGGAAACACCATATATTTT. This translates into CASRGWASGNTIYF.

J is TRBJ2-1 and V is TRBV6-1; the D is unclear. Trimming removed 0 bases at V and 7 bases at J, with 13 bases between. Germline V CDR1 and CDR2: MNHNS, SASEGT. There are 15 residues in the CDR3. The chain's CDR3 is CASSEAPGRFNEQFF. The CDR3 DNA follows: TGTGCCAGCAGTGAAGCGCCGGGCCGCTTTAATGAGCAGTTCTTC.

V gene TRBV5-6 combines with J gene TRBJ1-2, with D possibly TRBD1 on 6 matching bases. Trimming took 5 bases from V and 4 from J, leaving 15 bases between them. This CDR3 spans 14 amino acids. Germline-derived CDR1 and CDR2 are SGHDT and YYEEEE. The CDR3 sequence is CASSQQGVIYGYTF. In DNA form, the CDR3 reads TGTGCCAGCAGTCAACAGGGAGTTATCTATGGCTACACCTTC.

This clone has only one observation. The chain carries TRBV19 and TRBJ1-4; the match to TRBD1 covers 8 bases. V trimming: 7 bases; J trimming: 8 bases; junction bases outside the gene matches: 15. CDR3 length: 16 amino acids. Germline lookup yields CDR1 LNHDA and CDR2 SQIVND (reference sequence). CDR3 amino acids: CASTSPPRGHIEKLFF. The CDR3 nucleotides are TGTGCCAGTACTAGCCCTCCCAGGGGGCATATCGAAAAACTGTTTTTT.

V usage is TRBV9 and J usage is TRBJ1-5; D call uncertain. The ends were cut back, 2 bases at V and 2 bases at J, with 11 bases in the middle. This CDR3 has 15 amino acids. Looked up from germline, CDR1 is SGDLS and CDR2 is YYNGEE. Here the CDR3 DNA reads TGTGCCAGCAGCGTGGAGTCCCTCGGCAATCAGCCCCAGCATTTT. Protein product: CASSVESLGNQPQHF. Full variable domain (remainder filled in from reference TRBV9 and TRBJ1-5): DSGVTQTPKHLITATGQRVTLRCSPRSGDLSVYWYQQSLDQGLQFLIQYYNGEERAKGNILERFSAQQFPDLHSELNLSSLELGDSALYFCASSVESLGNQPQHFGDGTRLSIL.

The CDR3 sequence: CASSISRDYGYTF. The CDR3 DNA reads as TGTGCCAGTAGTATCTCCAGGGACTATGGCTACACCTTC. This chain joins TRBV19 and TRBJ1-2, with D possibly matching TRBD1 (5 bases). The CDR3 runs to 13 residues. CDR1 is LNHDA, CDR2 SQIVND, per germline (reference sequence). Trimming took 3 bases from V and 3 from J, leaving 8 bases between them.